This T cell receptor (beta chain) is from a study of patients and donors after allogeneic stem cell transplantation. This clonotype has only a few counts. This CDR3 contains 15 residues. The germline gives CDR1 SGHVS, CDR2 FQNEAQ. V gave up 1 base and J gave up 6 bases, with 15 bases separating them. TCRdb used MiXCR to reprocess the RT-PCR reads, holding one entry per CDR3 protein. Among 900,000 to 1,000,000 distinct CDR3 sequences listed, about a sixth were seen once. The sequencing sample was made of blood, either unsorted or a sorted T cell fraction (not recorded which). The sequence derives from a human donor who was either an allogeneic HSCT recipient or a stem cell or donor lymphocyte infusion donor (not recorded which). It is not recorded whose cells these are; they may come from a transplant donor. The rearrangement uses TRBV7-8 and TRBJ1-1; possibly TRBD1 for D (5 bases). CDR3 in amino acids: CASSLVSGRRSEAFF. The CDR3 region has the DNA TGTGCCAGCAGCTTAGTTTCGGGGCGCAGGTCTGAAGCTTTCTTT.